This TCR beta chain was captured in a study of shared clonotypes between healthy human individuals. Study outcomes and limitations: Non-shared clonotypes had lower generation probabilities than clonotypes shared by all four sorted-subset donors.

CDR3 length equals 13 residues. CDR1 is SGHTA, CDR2 FQGNSA, per germline. V was pared by 5 bases and J by 0 bases, with 8 bases between. Sequencing was performed with immunoSEQ multiplex PCR; in TCRdb, only in-frame clones are kept and a portion is missing. The table has millions of clones, around 96% seen once. CD8 cells classed as naive were CD45RO-negative and positively selected for CCR7, excluding terminally differentiated effector memory CD45RA+ cells. With regard to this clone: What it recognizes is unknown.

Sequences were obtained from naive CD8+ T cells sorted from blood. This receptor was identified in a man aged 18 to 30 in good health. This sequence joins TRBV7-2 and TRBJ2-7; D gene unclear. The DNA for the CDR3 is TGTGCCAGCAGCCTACCCGGCTCCTACGAGCAGTACTTC. It specifies CASSLPGSYEQYF. Together with reference TRBV7-2 and TRBJ2-7, the CDR3 gives the full variable domain: GAGVSQSPSNKVTEKGKDVELRCDPISGHTALYWYRQSLGQGLEFLIYFQGNSAPDKSGLPSDRFSAERTGGSVSTLTIQRTQQEDSAVYLCASSLPGSYEQYFGPGTRLTVT.